The sequence of this T cell receptor (beta chain) was determined in a study of tumor-infiltrating lymphocytes in oesophageal squamous cell carcinoma. TCRdb passed the PCR reads through MiXCR, listing each CDR3 protein once. The sample includes approximately 20,000 distinct CDR3 sequences, around 35% of them seen just once. The CDR3 runs to 14 residues. Germline CDR1 SGHTA, CDR2 FQGNSA. The sequencing sample was made of esophageal tumor tissue. The chain combines TRBV7-2 with TRBJ2-5, with 8 bases lining up with TRBD2. The DNA end is more similar to TRBJ2-7, so the J call may be wrong. This TCR was sampled from a male donor with esophageal squamous cell carcinoma. This chain's CDR3 is CASSLRGGTYEQYF. CDR3 bases: TGTGCCAGCAGCTTACGGGGGGGAACCTACGAGCAGTACTTC.